This T cell receptor beta chain originates from a study of T cell responses to AZD1222 COVID-19 vaccine. Findings and caveats of the study: Repertoires were obtained only post-peak T cell response. The study reported that nearly half of spike-specific TCRs target unmutated variant regions.

Details on this clone: Its antigen is unknown. At one boundary the junction diverges from the germline segment, which might be a read error.

TCRdb's copy holds only in-frame clones and misses some; the assay was immunoSEQ multiplex PCR. This sample has about 120,000 clones, with 70% to 90% found just once. The length of the CDR3 is 16 residues. In germline, CDR1 is KGHSH, CDR2 LQKENI. The rearrangement joins TRBV18 to TRBJ2-3; TRBD2 matches at 7 bases. The material sequenced was peripheral blood, taken on day 0 of AZD1222 vaccination. The sequence came from an adult in good health. CDR3 in amino acids: CASSPRGVRGTDTQYF. CDR3 coding DNA: TGTGCCAGCTCCCCACGGGGGGTAAGAGGCACAGATACGCAGTATTTT.